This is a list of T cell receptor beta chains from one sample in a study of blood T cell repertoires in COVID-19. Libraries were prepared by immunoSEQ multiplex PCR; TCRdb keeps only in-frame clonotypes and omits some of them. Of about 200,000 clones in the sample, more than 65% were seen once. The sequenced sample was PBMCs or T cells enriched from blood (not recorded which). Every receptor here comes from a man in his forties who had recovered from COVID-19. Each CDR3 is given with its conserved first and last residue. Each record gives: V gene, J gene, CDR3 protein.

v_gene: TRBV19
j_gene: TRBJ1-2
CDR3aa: CASLRQGANGYTF

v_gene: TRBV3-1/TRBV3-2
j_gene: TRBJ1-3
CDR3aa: CASSLRGQGTIYF

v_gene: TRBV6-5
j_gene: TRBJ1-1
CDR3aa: CASSYRQGGYTEAFF

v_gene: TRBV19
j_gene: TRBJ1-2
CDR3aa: CASSNQVYGYTF

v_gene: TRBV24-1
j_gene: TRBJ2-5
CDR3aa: CATRGTGGIETQYF

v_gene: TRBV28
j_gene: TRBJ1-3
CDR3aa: CASSYRRSGNTIYF

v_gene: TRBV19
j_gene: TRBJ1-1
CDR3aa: CASRDGHKNTEAFF

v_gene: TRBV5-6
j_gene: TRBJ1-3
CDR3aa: CASSLDRGVTGNTIYF

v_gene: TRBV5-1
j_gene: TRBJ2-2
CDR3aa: CASSLEARGTGELFF

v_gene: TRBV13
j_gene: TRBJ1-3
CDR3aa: CASSSAAGASGNTIYF

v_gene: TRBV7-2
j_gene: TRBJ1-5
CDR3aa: CASTTSDAVTGYQPQHF

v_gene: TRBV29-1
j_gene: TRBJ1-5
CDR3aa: CSVTDNSNQPQHF

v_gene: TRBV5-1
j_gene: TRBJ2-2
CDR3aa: CASSTGLAGGELFF

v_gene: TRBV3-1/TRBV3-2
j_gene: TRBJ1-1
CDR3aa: CASSHQGTSNTEAFF

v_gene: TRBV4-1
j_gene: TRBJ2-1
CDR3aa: CASPAPGTGGRKISYNEQFF

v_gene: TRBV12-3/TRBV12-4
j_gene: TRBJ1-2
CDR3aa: CASSHRGNYGYTF

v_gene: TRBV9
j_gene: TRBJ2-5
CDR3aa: CASSPGGGPKETQYF

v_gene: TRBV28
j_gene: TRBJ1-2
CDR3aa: CASRESGDRGGYGYTF

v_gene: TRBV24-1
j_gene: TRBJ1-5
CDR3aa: CATRGAGEDNQPQHF

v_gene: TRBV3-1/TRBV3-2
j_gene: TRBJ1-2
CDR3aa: CASSQRGQIYGYTF

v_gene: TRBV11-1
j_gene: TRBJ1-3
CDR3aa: CASSLGESGNTIYF

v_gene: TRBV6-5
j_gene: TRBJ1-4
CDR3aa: CASSPRDRGNEKLFF

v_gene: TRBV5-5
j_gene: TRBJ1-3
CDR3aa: CASSLMDSSSGNTIYF

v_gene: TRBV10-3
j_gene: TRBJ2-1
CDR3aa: CAISWTGYYNEQFF

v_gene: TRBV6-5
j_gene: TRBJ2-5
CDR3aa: CASSYGTGGETQYF

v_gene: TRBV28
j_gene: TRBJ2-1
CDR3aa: CASSDTGGSPFEQFF

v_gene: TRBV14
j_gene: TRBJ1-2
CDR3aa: CASSQDASGTIYGYTF

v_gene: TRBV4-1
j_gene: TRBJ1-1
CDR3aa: CASSQRGATVMNTEAFF

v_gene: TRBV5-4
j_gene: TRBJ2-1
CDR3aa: CASSRDSNEQFF

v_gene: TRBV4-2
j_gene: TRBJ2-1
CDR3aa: CASSPRQDKAFNEQFF

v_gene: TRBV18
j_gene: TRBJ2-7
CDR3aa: CASSLVTGSGEQYF

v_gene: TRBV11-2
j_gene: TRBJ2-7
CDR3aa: CASSRQGYEQYF

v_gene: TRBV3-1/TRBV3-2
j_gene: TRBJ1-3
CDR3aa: CASSQVQGPSGTIYF

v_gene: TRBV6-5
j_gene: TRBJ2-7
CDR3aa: CASSLRQGPYEQYF

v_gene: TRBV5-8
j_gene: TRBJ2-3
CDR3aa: CASSLKGGSTDTQYF

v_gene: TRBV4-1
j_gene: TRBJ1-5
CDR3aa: CASSQEPTRGNQPQHF

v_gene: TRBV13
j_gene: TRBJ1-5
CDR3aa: CASSLGGAVSNQPQHF

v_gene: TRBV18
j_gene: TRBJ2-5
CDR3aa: CASSSGQGRETQYF

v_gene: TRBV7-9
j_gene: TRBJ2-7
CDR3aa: CASRSTGSYEQYF

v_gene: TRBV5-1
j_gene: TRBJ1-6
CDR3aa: CASSLTGITYNSPLHF

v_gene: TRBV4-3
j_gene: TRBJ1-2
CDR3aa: CASSQPGQGNGYTF

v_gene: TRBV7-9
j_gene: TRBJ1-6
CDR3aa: CASSFGQVNSPLHF